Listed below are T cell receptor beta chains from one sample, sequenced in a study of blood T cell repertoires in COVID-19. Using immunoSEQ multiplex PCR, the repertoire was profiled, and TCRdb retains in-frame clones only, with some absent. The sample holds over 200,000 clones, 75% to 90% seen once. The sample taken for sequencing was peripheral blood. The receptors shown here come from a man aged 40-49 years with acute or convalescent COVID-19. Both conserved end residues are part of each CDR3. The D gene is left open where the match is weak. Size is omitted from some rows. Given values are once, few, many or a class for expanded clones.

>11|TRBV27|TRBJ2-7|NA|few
CASSPGVGQYF
TGTGCCAGCAGCCCCGGGGTCGGGCAGTACTTC
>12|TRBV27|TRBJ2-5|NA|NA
CASSSSQETQYF
TGTGCCAGCAGTTCCAGCCAAGAGACCCAGTACTTC
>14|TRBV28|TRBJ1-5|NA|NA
CASRQVSVNQPQHF
TGTGCCAGCAGACAGGTTTCTGTAAATCAGCCCCAGCATTTT
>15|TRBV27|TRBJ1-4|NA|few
CASSSWGQGNEKLFF
TGTGCCAGCAGCTCCTGGGGGCAGGGGAATGAAAAACTGTTTTTT
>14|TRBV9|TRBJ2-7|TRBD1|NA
CASSVADRAYEQYF
TGTGCCAGCAGCGTAGCCGACAGGGCTTACGAGCAGTACTTC
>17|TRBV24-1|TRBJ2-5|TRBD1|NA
CATSDTSGTGAGETQYF
TGTGCCACCAGTGACACGTCCGGGACAGGGGCAGGGGAGACCCAGTACTTC
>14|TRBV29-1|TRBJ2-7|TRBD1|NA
CSVFPGQGAYEQYF
TGCAGCGTATTTCCGGGACAGGGGGCTTACGAGCAGTACTTC
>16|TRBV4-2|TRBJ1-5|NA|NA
CASSQDPGQFNQPQHF
TGTGCCAGCAGCCAAGACCCTGGACAGTTCAATCAGCCCCAGCATTTT
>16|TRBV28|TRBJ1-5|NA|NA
CASSESGTHSNQPQHF
TGTGCCAGCAGTGAATCCGGGACACATAGCAATCAGCCCCAGCATTTT
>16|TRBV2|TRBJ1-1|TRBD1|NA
CASSVTGAFMNTEAFF
TGTGCCAGCAGTGTGACAGGGGCCTTCATGAACACTGAAGCTTTCTTT
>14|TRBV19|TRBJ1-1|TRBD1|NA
CASSFTGGRKEAFF
TGTGCCAGTAGTTTTACAGGGGGCCGAAAGGAAGCTTTCTTT
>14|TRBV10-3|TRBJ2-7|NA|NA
CAISEGQLNYEQYF
TGTGCCATCAGTGAAGGACAGCTTAACTACGAGCAGTACTTC
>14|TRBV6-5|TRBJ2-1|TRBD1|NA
CASSYDPGGVKQFF
TGTGCCAGCAGTTACGACCCAGGGGGCGTAAAGCAGTTCTTC
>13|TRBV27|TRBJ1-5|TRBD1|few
CATSGTGTQPQHF
TGTGCCACCTCGGGGACAGGCACTCAGCCCCAGCATTTT
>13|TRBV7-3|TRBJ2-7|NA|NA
CASSSHPGYEQYF
TGTGCCAGCAGCTCCCACCCGGGATACGAGCAGTACTTC
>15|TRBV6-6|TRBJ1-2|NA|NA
CASSTSTAFMIGYTF
TGTGCCAGCAGTACATCGACAGCCTTTATGATAGGCTACACCTTC